What follows is one T cell receptor beta chain and its context. Its antigen is as yet unknown. The sample providers were healthy Caucasian people from Russia, aged about 6 to 100. With a J-beta primer mix and a sample-barcoded 5' primer, a second PCR ran 7 to 11 cycles. Sequencing of every sample gave 3 million or more CDR3-containing paired-end reads. TCRdb ran MiXCR on the 5' RACE reads and lists one entry per CDR3 protein. This sample has 800,000 to 950,000 distinct CDR3 sequences, with around 36% found just once. The sample is drawn from a study of blood T cells in healthy people across ages. This CDR3 region has 15 residues. CDR1 and CDR2 from the germline V gene are MNHEY and SMNVEV (reference sequence). V gave up 6 bases and J gave up 7 bases; unmatched junction bases: 10. Overall study results and limits: Using unsorted PBMCs precluded a conclusive naive versus antigen-experienced comparison. TCR beta diversity tracked closely with naive T cell percentage.

This TCR was recovered from a man between 18 and 29 years old in good health. Sample: blood. The V and J genes are TRBV27 and TRBJ2-1; 9 bases are a match to TRBD1. In DNA form, the CDR3 reads TGTGCCAGCAGATCCTTCCGGGACAGGGCGAATGAGCAGTTCTTC. Amino acids: CASRSFRDRANEQFF.